Included here is one T cell receptor beta chain sequence, with context. Its target is unknown. Germline V gene data show CDR1 as SNHLY and CDR2 as FYNNEI. V lost 4 bases and J 8 bases, leaving 14 bases between the germline ends. CDR3 size: 14 residues. The sample comes from a study of PD-1 blockade in classical Hodgkin lymphoma. Study-wide context: Patients had nivolumab dosed at 3 mg/kg, delivered intravenously every 2 weeks.

The sample's time point: cycle 4 day 1 (C4D1), after five to seven weeks of nivolumab. Every patient was affected by relapse after autologous stem cell transplantation, while exposure to brentuximab vedotin was not uniform. Isolation of CD4+ T cells from thawed PBMCs was performed by magnetic negative selection. Method: immunoSEQ multiplex PCR; TCRdb's copy keeps in-frame clones and lacks some. The data hold about 22,000 clones, with 72% observed a single time. Study conclusions and caveats: Relapsed/refractory patients reportedly had lower baseline diversity than newly diagnosed patients. Newly diagnosed patients had diversity similar to the baseline diversity of complete responders. CD4+ TCR diversity, unlike CD8+, rose significantly by C4D1.

The sequence was collected from a human donor with classical Hodgkin lymphoma. The material was CD4+ T cells from blood, obtained before the fourth cycle of nivolumab. The chain links TRBV2 to TRBJ1-4, with D possibly matching TRBD1 (5 bases). The CDR3 DNA sequence: TGTGCCAGCAGTGGGGCCAGGGTTGGGGAAAAACTGTTTTTT. It is translated as CASSGARVGEKLFF.